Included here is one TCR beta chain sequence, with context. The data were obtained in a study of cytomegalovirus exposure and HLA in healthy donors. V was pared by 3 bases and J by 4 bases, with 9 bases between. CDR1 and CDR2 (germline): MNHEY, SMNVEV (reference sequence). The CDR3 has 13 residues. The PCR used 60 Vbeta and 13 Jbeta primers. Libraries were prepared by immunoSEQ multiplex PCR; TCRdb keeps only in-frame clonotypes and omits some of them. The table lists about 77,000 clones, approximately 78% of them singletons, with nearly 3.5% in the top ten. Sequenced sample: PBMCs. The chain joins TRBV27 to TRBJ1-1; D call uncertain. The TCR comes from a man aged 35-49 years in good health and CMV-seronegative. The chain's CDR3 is CASSFQRGTEAFF. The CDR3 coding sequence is TGTGCCAGCAGTTTTCAAAGAGGCACTGAAGCTTTCTTT.